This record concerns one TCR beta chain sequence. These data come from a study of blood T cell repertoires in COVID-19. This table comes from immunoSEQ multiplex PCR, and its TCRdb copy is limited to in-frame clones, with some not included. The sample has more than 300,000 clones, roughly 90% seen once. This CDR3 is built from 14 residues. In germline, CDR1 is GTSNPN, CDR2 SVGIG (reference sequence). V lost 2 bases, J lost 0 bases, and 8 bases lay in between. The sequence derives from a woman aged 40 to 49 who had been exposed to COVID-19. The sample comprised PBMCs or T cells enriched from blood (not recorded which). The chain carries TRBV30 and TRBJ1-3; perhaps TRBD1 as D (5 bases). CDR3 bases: TGTGCCTGGAGTACAGGAGCCTCTGGAAACACCATATATTTT. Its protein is CAWSTGASGNTIYF.